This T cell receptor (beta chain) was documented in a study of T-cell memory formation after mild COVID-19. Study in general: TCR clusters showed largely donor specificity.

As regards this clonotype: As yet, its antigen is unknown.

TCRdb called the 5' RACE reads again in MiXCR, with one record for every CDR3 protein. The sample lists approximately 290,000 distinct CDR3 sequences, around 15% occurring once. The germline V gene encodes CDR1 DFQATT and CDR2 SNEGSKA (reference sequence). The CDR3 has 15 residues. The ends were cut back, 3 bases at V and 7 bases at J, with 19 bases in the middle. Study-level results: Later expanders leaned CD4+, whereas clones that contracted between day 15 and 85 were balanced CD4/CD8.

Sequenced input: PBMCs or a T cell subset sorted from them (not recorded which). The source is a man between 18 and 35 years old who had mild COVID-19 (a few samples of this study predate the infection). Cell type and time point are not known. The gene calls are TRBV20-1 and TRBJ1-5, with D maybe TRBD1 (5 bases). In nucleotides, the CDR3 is TGCAGTGCTAGGGATCACGGGAGGGGCCAACAGCCCCAGCATTTT. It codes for CSARDHGRGQQPQHF.